A single TCR beta chain is shown here with its context. Its antigen is undetermined. PCR involved 60 Vbeta and 13 Jbeta primers. Here immunoSEQ multiplex PCR was the method, and the copy in TCRdb shows in-frame clones only, minus some. The repertoire consists of roughly 180,000 clones, with roughly 8.7% occurring once and the leading ten covering approximately 1.4%. The record originates from a study of cytomegalovirus exposure and HLA in healthy donors. General study points: Associated with cytomegalovirus, according to the listing, were fewer than 200 TCR beta chains. Later, an analysis found that common viral pathogens appeared to be linked with several of the most significant clusters.

The V and J ends lost 6 bases and 0 bases respectively, with 12 bases between them. CDR1 and CDR2 from the germline V gene are SGHRS and YFSETQ. This CDR3 contains 14 residues. This receptor was obtained from a woman in her 30s in good health and CMV-seropositive. Sequenced material: PBMCs. The J gene is TRBJ1-1, the V gene TRBV5-1; maybe TRBD1 (5 bases). The CDR3 is CASTLGAVNTEAFF. DNA of the CDR3: TGCGCCAGCACCCTTGGGGCTGTGAACACTGAAGCTTTCTTT.